Sequencing of this T cell receptor (beta chain) was carried out in a study of cytomegalovirus exposure and HLA in healthy donors. About the study: A later analysis reported the same platform for the 95 to 150 validation repertoires and the approximately 700 first-cohort repertoires. General observations from the study: A classifier reportedly called cytomegalovirus status with high sensitivity and specificity. As confirmed in vitro, three CMV-associated chains were specific for CMV antigens.

In regard to this clone: Antigen specificity is unknown.

The CDR3 length is 15 residues. The V end lost 4 bases, the J end lost 0 bases, and 11 bases lay between the germline ends. The germline V gene has CDR1 SGHNT and CDR2 YYREEE (reference sequence). Sequencing used immunoSEQ multiplex PCR; TCRdb keeps in-frame clones, though not all of them. This table has over 200,000 clones, over 80% appearing once. The sample was PBMCs. The sequence derives from a woman in her 30s in good health and CMV-seropositive. The chain links TRBV5-4 to TRBJ2-4; weak D call: TRBD1 (5 bases). The CDR3 here is CASSDAGLAKNIQYF. The CDR3 bases are TGTGCCAGCAGCGACGCAGGGCTAGCCAAAAACATTCAGTACTTC.